This is a list of T cell receptor beta chains from one sample in a study of blood T cell repertoires in COVID-19. This table comes from immunoSEQ multiplex PCR, and its TCRdb copy is limited to in-frame clones, with some not included. The data show about 80,000 clones, about 78% seen once. Sequenced input: peripheral blood. Source of these receptors: a human donor in a cohort sampled during active COVID-19. The CDR3 runs from the conserved cysteine through the conserved F or W. D genes are given only for firm matches. A row's size may be missing; if present it is once, few, many or a size class.

size	D	V	J	DNA	CDR3
few	TRBD2	TRBV10-3	TRBJ2-1	TGTGCCATCAGTAATCCCGGGACTAGGGGTAACAATGAGCAGTTCTTC	CAISNPGTRGNNEQFF
NA	TRBD1	TRBV28	TRBJ2-5	TGTGCCAGCAGTGGGGACAGGGGCGGGGAGACCCAGTACTTC	CASSGDRGGETQYF
NA	TRBD1	TRBV11-3	TRBJ2-3	TGTGCCAGCAGCTTAACGGGACAGACCGGAACAGATACGCAGTATTTT	CASSLTGQTGTDTQYF
NA	NA	TRBV18	TRBJ1-1	TGTGCCAGCTCACCCCAGTACGGGGAGAACACTGAAGCTTTCTTT	CASSPQYGENTEAFF
NA	NA	TRBV28	TRBJ2-3	TGTGCCAGCAGTTCTCCAGACACAGATACGCAGTATTTT	CASSSPDTDTQYF
once	NA	TRBV3-1/TRBV3-2	TRBJ2-2	TGTGCCAGCAGCCAAGAACTGGGGCTTGGCGATAACACCGGGGAGCTGTTTTTT	CASSQELGLGDNTGELFF
few	TRBD1	TRBV7-9	TRBJ1-4	TGTGCCAGCAACCAGGGGGGCGAATGGGAAAAACTGTTTTTT	CASNQGGEWEKLFF
once	NA	TRBV9	TRBJ1-4	TGTGCCAGCAGCGTGGTTGACAGTCCTAATGAAAAACTGTTTTTT	CASSVVDSPNEKLFF
NA	TRBD1	TRBV7-3	TRBJ2-1	TGTGCCAGCAGTTCCGACAGGGGAGGTTTCAATGAGCAGTTCTTC	CASSSDRGGFNEQFF
NA	NA	TRBV6-5	TRBJ1-1	TGTGCCAGCAGTTACGATCTGGGGCGGAGCACTGAAGCTTTCTTT	CASSYDLGRSTEAFF
once	NA	TRBV5-4	TRBJ2-5	TGTGCCAGCAGCTTGTTAGAAGAGAAAGAGACCCAGTACTTC	CASSLLEEKETQYF
NA	NA	TRBV5-1	TRBJ2-3	TGCGCCAGCAGCTTGGCGGGAGACACAGATACGCAGTATTTT	CASSLAGDTDTQYF
NA	NA	TRBV5-1	TRBJ2-1	TGCGCCAGCAGCTTAAGGGGTAGCTCCTACAATGAGCAGTTCTTC	CASSLRGSSYNEQFF
NA	NA	TRBV5-1	TRBJ1-2	TGCGCCAGCAGCCCGACAGGTGACTATGGCTACACCTTC	CASSPTGDYGYTF
NA	NA	TRBV7-9	TRBJ1-1	TGTGCCAGCAGCCTAAGACGGGAGAACACTGAAGCTTTCTTT	CASSLRRENTEAFF
NA	TRBD2	TRBV15	TRBJ2-1	TGTGCCACCAGCAGAGATAGCGGGAGGTCTTTAGTTGAGCAGTTCTTC	CATSRDSGRSLVEQFF
NA	NA	TRBV9	TRBJ1-2	TGTGCCAGCAGCGTAAGAGCAGGGACTTATGGCTACACCTTC	CASSVRAGTYGYTF
NA	TRBD2	TRBV4-3	TRBJ2-1	TGCGCCAGCAGCCAACTTAGCGGGAGGGCCCCCTACAATGAGCAGTTCTTC	CASSQLSGRAPYNEQFF
NA	NA	TRBV9	TRBJ1-1	TGTGCCAGCAGCGTGTTGACAGAAATGGGCGTCGCTGAAGCTTTCTTT	CASSVLTEMGVAEAFF
NA	NA	TRBV28	TRBJ2-1	TGTGCCAGCAGTTTCCAAGCGGGTGAGCAGTTCTTC	CASSFQAGEQFF
NA	NA	TRBV7-3	TRBJ1-2	TGTGCCAGCAGCCAATCGCTCGGCTATGGCTACACCTTC	CASSQSLGYGYTF
many	TRBD2	TRBV2	TRBJ2-1	TGTGCCAGCAGTGAGGGGCTAGCGGGGCTTTACAATGAGCAGTTCTTC	CASSEGLAGLYNEQFF
NA	NA	TRBV21-1	TRBJ1-5	TGTGCCAGCAGCAAAAGGGCCCTCACAGGGAGCCTTTATAGCAATCAGCCCCAGCATTTT	CASSKRALTGSLYSNQPQHF
NA	NA	TRBV5-5	TRBJ1-2	TGTGCCAGCAGCTTGAAGGTCGCAGGGGCAAACTATGGCTACACCTTC	CASSLKVAGANYGYTF
NA	NA	TRBV30	TRBJ1-1	TGTGCCTGGAGTCGACCGGGAGGACTTGGGGCTTTCTTT	CAWSRPGGLGAFF
NA	TRBD2	TRBV5-1	TRBJ2-1	TGCGCCAGCAGCATAGCGGGAGGGTTTGGCGAGCAGTTCTTC	CASSIAGGFGEQFF
once	NA	TRBV2	TRBJ1-5	TGTGCCAGCAGTAAGACAGACCTGGATCAGCCCCAGCATTTT	CASSKTDLDQPQHF
few	NA	TRBV5-1	TRBJ2-7	TGCGCCAGCAGCCTTACCTTGGACAGACAAGCAGGAGAGCAGTACTTC	CASSLTLDRQAGEQYF
NA	TRBD2	TRBV4-2	TRBJ2-3	TGTGCCAGCAGCCAAGCCGGGGGGGCCGTAGATACGCAGTATTTT	CASSQAGGAVDTQYF